The T cell receptor beta chain under discussion was sequenced for a study of blood T cell repertoires in COVID-19 (dated by TCRdb to 2018 to 2020). Concerning the study at large: The collaborator samples originated in the United States, Italy and Spain and spanned the acute and convalescent phases of COVID-19. The material from the prospective study consisted of cDNA or gDNA derived from T cells, B-cell-depleted T cells, or PBMCs. The dataset comprised deeply sampled blood TCRbeta repertoires from subjects exposed to, actively infected with, or recovered from COVID-19. The repertoires were released in a freely available public database intended as a resource for research on the immune response to SARS-CoV-2. Samples were obtained from the ongoing ImmuneRACE study (first 160 participants) and from roughly 1,300 subjects provided by 6 global collaborators. Nearly every sample came with metadata listing a de-identified subject ID, COVID-19 status, age in years and sex. Where available, HLA class I and class II types were obtained from metadata supplied by the sample provider rather than from assay-based typing. The full study reports these points: The quantity of clinical and demographic metadata differed by source and by participant and was supplied without curation.

Whole blood was collected in K2EDTA tubes by collaborating institutions according to the institutions' own protocols. For TCRbeta analysis, collaborator samples were shipped as frozen whole blood, as isolated PBMCs, or as DNA extracted from either sample type. The immunoSEQ Assay, a bias-controlled multiplex PCR, was used to amplify TCRbeta CDR3 regions from genomic DNA. Under the source paper's analysis protocol: The number of nucleated cells in each sample was estimated from the amplification of reference gene primers within the assay. To quantify the absolute abundance of each unique TCRbeta CDR3 rearrangement, sequence reads were collapsed and filtered. For each sample, productive Simpson clonality was calculated as the square root of Simpson's diversity index over productive rearrangements. This immuneACCESS table, as held by TCRdb, lists in-frame sequences with V and J called but not all clones. Of the missing ones, under half trace to an unresolved V gene in checked studies; the others have no known cause. V and J calls plus clone size are reproduced from that table; the DNA served to infer D and trimming. The sample includes some 47,000 clones, with roughly 88% observed a single time. Roughly 2.1% of the sample lies in the top ten.

Details on this clone: Which antigen it targets is not known. No base-level quality is on record; no much larger clone is a single base apart.

Reading the germline V gene gives CDR1 SGHVS and CDR2 FNYEAQ. Counted from cysteine to phenylalanine, this CDR3 has 16 amino acids. Only CDR3 DNA is held: 48 bases, read in frame from base 1. Here V drops 1 base and J drops 4 bases, and the junction holds 7 bases not matched to any gene. The rearranged chain carries TRBV7-6 and TRBJ2-1, with 7 bases matching TRBD2. The sample comprised peripheral blood. The receptor was isolated from a woman aged 60-75 years with acute or convalescent COVID-19. The bases are TGTGCCAGCAGCTTAGAAGGGGCTAGCGGATACAATGAGCAGTTCTTC. The resulting protein is CASSLEGASGYNEQFF.